This T cell receptor beta chain was found in a study of T cells after yellow fever vaccination. This clonotype was counted at least ten times. Its antigen is as yet unknown. TCR cDNA, made by 5'RACE template switching, carried an added universal primer site and UMIs. TCRdb re-derived calls from the 5' RACE reads in MiXCR, one entry per CDR3 protein. The sample lists some 350,000 distinct CDR3 sequences; 3% to 4.5% were seen once. This CDR3 spans 17 amino acids. Per the germline V gene, CDR1 is ENHRY and CDR2 is SYGVKD. Losses at the gene ends were 3 bases for V and 4 bases for J; bases not matched to a gene: 10. Study results and caveats: Booster samples showed a return of most primary-vaccination clones (almost 97% CD4, around 85% CD8). Contaminants from the bulk population, in the form of abundant clonotypes, could be found in FACS-sorted repertoires.

This sequence was found in a man aged 18 to 35 who received the YFV17D yellow fever vaccine. The J gene is TRBJ2-1, the V gene TRBV10-3; TRBD2 matches 9 bases. The sample here was PBMCs, taken 5 days after the yellow fever booster vaccination. In nucleotides, the CDR3 is TGTGCCATCAGTGATGGTAGCGGGGGCTGGGGGTACAATGAGCAGTTCTTC. Protein product: CAISDGSGGWGYNEQFF.